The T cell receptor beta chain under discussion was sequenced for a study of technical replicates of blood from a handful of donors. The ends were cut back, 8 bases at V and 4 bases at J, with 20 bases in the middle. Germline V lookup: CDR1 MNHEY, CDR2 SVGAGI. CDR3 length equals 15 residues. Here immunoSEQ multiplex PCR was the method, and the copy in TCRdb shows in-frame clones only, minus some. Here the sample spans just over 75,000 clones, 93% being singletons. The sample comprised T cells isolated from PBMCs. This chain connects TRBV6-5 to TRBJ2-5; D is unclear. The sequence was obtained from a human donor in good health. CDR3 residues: CASSRNAYSTETQYF. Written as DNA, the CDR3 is TGTGCCAGCTCTAGGAATGCGTATAGTACAGAGACCCAGTACTTC.